The source of this T cell receptor (beta chain) is a study of molecular identifiers for immune sequencing clone quantification. This clonotype was counted at least ten times. The antigen remains unidentified. TCRdb processed the PCR reads anew with MiXCR; each CDR3 protein has one entry. The repertoire includes tens of thousands of distinct CDR3 sequences, 15% to 20% of them detected once, and 6.5% to 9% sits in the top ten. Sorting was used to obtain naive CD8 T cells (CD8+CD4-CCR7+CD45RA+). Trimming cost V 0 bases and J 3 bases, with 6 bases left between them. This CDR3 has 13 amino acids. Germline CDR1 and CDR2: LGHNA and YNFKEQ. Points from the study as a whole: For effector cells, clones above 20 RNA copies held over 97% of molecules; for naive cells, under 1%. Identical TCR molecules that share a barcode could lead to an underestimation of highly expanded clone sizes.

The specimen sequenced was naive CD8+ T cells from blood, with Jurkat cell RNA spiked in. Subset: FACS-sorted CD8+CD4-CCR7+CD45RA+ naive T cells. The sequence was collected from a human donor in good health. Some libraries in this study had Jurkat cell RNA spiked in. The rearrangement uses TRBV4-2 and TRBJ2-7; D is tentatively TRBD1 or TRBD2 (5 bases each). CDR3 DNA: TGTGCCAGCAGCCAAGAGAGGGGCTACGAGCAGTACTTC. Amino acids: CASSQERGYEQYF.